The entry below gives a single T cell receptor beta chain sequence along with its context. This clonotype was counted at least ten times. The specificity of this receptor is unknown. Base qualities are not recorded, but no much larger clone differs from it by a single base. To prepare the library, RT-PCR was applied. The listed sequencing device is Illumina HiSeq 2500. TCRdb trimmed public reads at Q25 via fastp, called clones via MiXCR and kept in-frame beta chains. A single entry per CDR3 protein holds the most common genes and DNA from its merged rows. Counted in this sample were about 180,000 distinct CDR3 sequences; around 9.2% of them appeared once. Roughly 10% of the sample belongs to the ten largest clones. These data are taken from a study of response to subunit inactivated influenza vaccine listed by TCRdb under 2018. General notes on the study: Deep quantitative T cell receptor repertoire profiling was used in the study to track responses to a trivalent subunit inactivated influenza vaccine.

Trimming at the junction amounts to 6 bases on V and 2 bases on J, and the germline ends lie 8 bases apart. Measured from the cysteine to the phenylalanine, the CDR3 is 13 residues long. Of all the DNA, just the CDR3 is kept, 39 bases in frame from base 1. Overall results and qualifications from the work: It was suggested by the authors that each seasonal influenza vaccination may recruit only a limited number of new T cells.

The TCR comes from a man aged 45-60 years who received an inactivated influenza vaccine. Donor details come from another sample of the same person, matched by shared clones. The starting material was non-naive T cells sorted from PBMCs, obtained on the day of vaccination. What this sample's cell subset or site label stands for: memory T cell fraction. The rearranged segments are TRBV12-3 or TRBV12-4 and TRBJ1-3, with the D gene call left open. The CDR3 here reads CASSESPGNTIYF. The DNA sequence is given as TGTGCCAGCAGCGAAAGTCCTGGAAACACCATATATTTT.